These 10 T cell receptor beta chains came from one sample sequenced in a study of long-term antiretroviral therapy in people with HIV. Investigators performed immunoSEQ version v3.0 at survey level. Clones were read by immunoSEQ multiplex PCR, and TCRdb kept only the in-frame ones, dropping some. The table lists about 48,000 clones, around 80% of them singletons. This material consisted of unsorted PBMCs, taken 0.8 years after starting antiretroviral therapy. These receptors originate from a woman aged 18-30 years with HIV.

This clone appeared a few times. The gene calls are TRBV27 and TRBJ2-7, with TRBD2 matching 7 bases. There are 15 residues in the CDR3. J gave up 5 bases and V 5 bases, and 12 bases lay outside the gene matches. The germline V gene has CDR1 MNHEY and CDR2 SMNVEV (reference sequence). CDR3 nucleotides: TGTGCCAGCAGTGCCGGGACTACCGGAACCCACGAGCAGTACTTC. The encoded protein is CASSAGTTGTHEQYF.

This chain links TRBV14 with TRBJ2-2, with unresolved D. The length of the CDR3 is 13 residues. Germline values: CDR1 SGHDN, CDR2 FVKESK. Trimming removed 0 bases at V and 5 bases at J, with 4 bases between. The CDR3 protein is CASSQDRTGELFF. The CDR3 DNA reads TGTGCCAGCAGCCAAGATCGGACCGGGGAGCTGTTTTTT.

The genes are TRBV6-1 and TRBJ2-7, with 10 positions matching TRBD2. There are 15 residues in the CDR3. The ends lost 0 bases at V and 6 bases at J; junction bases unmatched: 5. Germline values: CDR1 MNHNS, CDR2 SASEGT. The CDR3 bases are TGTGCCAGCAGTGAAGCGTCCAGCGGGAGGGGCGAGCAGTACTTC. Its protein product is CASSEASSGRGEQYF.

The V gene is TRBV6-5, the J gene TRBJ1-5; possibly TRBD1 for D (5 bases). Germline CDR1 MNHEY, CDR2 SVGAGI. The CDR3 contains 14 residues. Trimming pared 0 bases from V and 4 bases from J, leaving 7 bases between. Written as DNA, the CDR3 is TGTGCCAGCAGTTACTCGGGACGGAATCAGCCCCAGCATTTT. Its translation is CASSYSGRNQPQHF.

The CDR3 nucleotides are TGTGCCAGCAGCTTAGTCGGGAGATCCTACGAGCAGTACTTC. This sequence encodes CASSLVGRSYEQYF. V and J are TRBV7-2 and TRBJ2-7; TRBD2 might be the D (6 bases). This CDR3 spans 14 amino acids. V was clipped by 1 base and J by 1 base, with 8 bases between them. The germline CDR1 and CDR2 sequences are SGHTA and FQGNSA.

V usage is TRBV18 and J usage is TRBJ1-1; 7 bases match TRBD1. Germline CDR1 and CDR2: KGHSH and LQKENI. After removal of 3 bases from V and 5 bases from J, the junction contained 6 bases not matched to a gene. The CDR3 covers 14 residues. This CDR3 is CASSPIDRETEAFF. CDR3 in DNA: TGTGCCAGCTCACCTATCGACAGGGAAACTGAAGCTTTCTTT. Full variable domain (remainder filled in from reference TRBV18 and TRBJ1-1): NAGVMQNPRHLVRRRGQEARLRCSPMKGHSHVYWYRQLPEEGLKFMVYLQKENIIDESGMPKERFSAEFPKEGPSILRIQQVVRGDSAAYFCASSPIDRETEAFFGQGTRLTVV.

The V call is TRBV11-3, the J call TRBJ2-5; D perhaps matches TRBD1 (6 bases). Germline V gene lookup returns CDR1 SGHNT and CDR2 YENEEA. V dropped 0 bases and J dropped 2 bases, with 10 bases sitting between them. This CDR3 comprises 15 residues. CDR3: CASSLDGGSQETQYF. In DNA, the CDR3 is TGTGCCAGCAGCTTAGATGGGGGCTCGCAAGAGACCCAGTACTTC.

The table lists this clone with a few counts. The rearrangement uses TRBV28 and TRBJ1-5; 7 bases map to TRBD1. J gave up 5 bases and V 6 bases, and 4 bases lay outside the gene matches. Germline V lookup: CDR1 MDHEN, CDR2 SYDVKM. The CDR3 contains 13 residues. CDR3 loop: CASSTQGHQPQHF. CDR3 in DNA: TGTGCCAGCAGCACACAGGGGCATCAGCCCCAGCATTTT.

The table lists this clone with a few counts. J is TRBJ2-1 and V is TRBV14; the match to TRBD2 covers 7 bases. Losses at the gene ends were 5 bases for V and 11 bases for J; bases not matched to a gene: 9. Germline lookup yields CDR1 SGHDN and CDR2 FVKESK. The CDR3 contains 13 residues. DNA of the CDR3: TGTGCCAGCAGCTCCCGGTGGGAGGGGAAGCAGTTCTTC. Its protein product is CASSSRWEGKQFF.

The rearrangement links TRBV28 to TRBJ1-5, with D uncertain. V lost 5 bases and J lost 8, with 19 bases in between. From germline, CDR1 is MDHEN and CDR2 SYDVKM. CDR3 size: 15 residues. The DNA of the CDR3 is TGTGCCAGCAGTCGTCCGGGCCAACGGGTAAAGCCCCAGCATTTT. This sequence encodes CASSRPGQRVKPQHF.